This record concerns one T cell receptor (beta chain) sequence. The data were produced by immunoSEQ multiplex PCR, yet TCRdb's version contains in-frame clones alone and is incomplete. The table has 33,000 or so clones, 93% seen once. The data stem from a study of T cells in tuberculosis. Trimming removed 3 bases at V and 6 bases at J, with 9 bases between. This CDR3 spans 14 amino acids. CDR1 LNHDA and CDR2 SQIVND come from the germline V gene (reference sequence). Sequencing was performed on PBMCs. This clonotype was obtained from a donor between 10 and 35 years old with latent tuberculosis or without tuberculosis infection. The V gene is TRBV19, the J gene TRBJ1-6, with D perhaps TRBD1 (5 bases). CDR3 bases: TGTGCCAGTAGTATTCGACAGCTTAATTCACCCCTCCACTTT. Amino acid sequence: CASSIRQLNSPLHF.